This TCR beta chain was found in a study of T cell repertoires in cytomegalovirus infection (dated by TCRdb to 2018 to 2020). With respect to the entire study: Peptide stimulations targeted recently identified HLA-C-restricted CMV epitopes, whose presentation resists viral immunomodulation, together with well-studied HLA-B-restricted epitopes. Because public TCR beta signatures pointed to carriage of CMV infection together with the matching HLA type, the HLA type of each donor mattered for the analysis.

The treatment or condition label on this specimen signifies: in vitro stimulation with specific CMV peptide epitopes to enrich CMV-specific T cells. This clonotype has at least ten counts. Its antigen is still unknown. Nothing much larger sits one base from this clone, and base qualities are not available. The instrument was an Illumina HiSeq 1500. The public reads were quality trimmed at Q25 with fastp and then assembled into clones with MiXCR by TCRdb, keeping productive beta chains. Each entry is one CDR3 protein sequence, shown with its most common DNA and genes. The sample contains roughly 800,000 distinct CDR3 sequences, around 29% of them found a single time. The leading ten clones occupy about 12% of the sample. The investigation overall reported the following: In the ex vivo response, HLA-C-restricted CMV-specific TCR beta clonotypes were dominant, and in two of eight donors the single most frequent clonotype came from this HLA-C-restricted group. Carriers of CMV infection plus the relevant HLA type were discriminated by the cumulative frequency of public TCR beta family members in the study cohort and in an independent approximately 360-donor cohort.

V has 5 bases trimmed and J has 11 bases trimmed; junction bases matching no gene number 13. Measured from the cysteine to the phenylalanine, the CDR3 is 16 residues long. Here the CDR3 DNA is all that survives: 48 bases in frame from base 1. From the germline V gene (reference sequence), CDR1 is SEHNR and CDR2 is FQNEAQ. The chain joins TRBV7-9 to TRBJ2-3; TRBD2 lines up with 13 middle nucleotides. The sequences come from cultured CD8+ T cells from PBMCs, collected from culture after CMV antigen stimulation. This clonotype originated in a human donor in good health (CMV status not recorded). Some clones in this sample may be carry-over from other donors' samples. The nucleotide sequence is given as TGTGCCAGCAGCATCAGACTAGCGGGGGGTACAGAGGGGCAGTATTTT. Its product reads: CASSIRLAGGTEGQYF.